Shown below are 32 T cell receptor beta chains from a single sample sequenced in a study of T cells expressing NK-cell markers. TCRdb re-called the 5' RACE reads and catalogs CDR3 proteins one per entry, DNA excluded. With 400,000 or so distinct CDR3 sequences in the sample, the ten largest clones hold around 10%. Material: blood T cells: a sorted CD56 or NKG2C T cell subset, CD4+ or CD8+ T cells, or bulk PBMC T cells (not recorded which). The source is a woman aged 45-60 years in good health.

This chain links TRBV5-1 with TRBJ1-2. CDR3 length equals 11 residues. The germline CDR1 and CDR2 sequences are SGHRS and YFSETQ. The chain's CDR3 is CASSGSGGYTF.

V and J are TRBV28 and TRBJ1-5. CDR3 length: 14 amino acids. The germline V gene encodes CDR1 MDHEN and CDR2 SYDVKM. The CDR3 is CASSSREGDQPQHF.

The chain has TRBV7-3 and TRBJ1-1; TCRdb's D call of TRBD1 is untestable without DNA. The CDR3 length is 15 residues. Germline V gene data show CDR1 as SGHTA and CDR2 as FQGTGA. CDR3 sequence reads: CASSLVGGGSTEAFF.

This chain joins TRBV24-1 and TRBJ2-1. This CDR3 has 13 residues. Germline-derived CDR1 and CDR2 are KGHDR and SFDVKD. The CDR3 sequence is CATSDSTYNEQFF.

V usage is TRBV7-8 and J usage is TRBJ2-1. The CDR3 totals 15 residues. Germline V gene data show CDR1 as SGHVS and CDR2 as FQNEAQ. The CDR3 loop is CASRTVENAYNEQFF.

The CDR3 here is CASSYASGISGEQFF. The V and J genes are TRBV6-5 and TRBJ2-1; the TCRdb D gene call, TRBD2, has no DNA to confirm it. CDR1 and CDR2 from the germline V gene are MNHEY and SVGAGI. This CDR3 has 15 amino acids.

The chain combines TRBV5-1 with TRBJ1-2. The CDR3 has 14 residues. Germline loops: CDR1 SGHRS, CDR2 YFSETQ. CDR3 region: CASSLEADTYGYTF.

This chain uses TRBV20-1 with TRBJ2-1; TCRdb outputs TRBD2, but without DNA this stays unchecked. CDR3 length: 17 residues. CDR1 is DFQATT and CDR2 is SNEGSKA in the germline V gene (reference sequence). CDR3 residues: CSARDHRSGGALSEQFF.

V gene TRBV4-2 combines with J gene TRBJ1-1; the TCRdb D gene call, TRBD1, has no DNA to confirm it. Germline-derived CDR1 and CDR2 are LGHNA and YNFKEQ. The CDR3 runs 15 residues. The CDR3 loop is CASSQTDRLNTEAFF.

The V call is TRBV12-3 or TRBV12-4, the J call TRBJ2-6. The CDR3 has 17 amino acids. CDR3 amino acids: CASSAQVALTGANVLTF.

This chain connects TRBV7-6 to TRBJ2-7; without DNA, the TCRdb call of TRBD2 cannot be checked. The germline V gene encodes CDR1 SGHVS and CDR2 FNYEAQ. This CDR3 is built from 14 residues. CDR3 in amino acids: CASSPLAGDSEQYF.

The chain uses TRBV7-2 and TRBJ2-1; TCRdb's D call of TRBD1 is untestable without DNA. The germline gives CDR1 SGHTA, CDR2 FQGNSA. The CDR3 has 17 residues. The CDR3 region is CASSLNTMWDTGNEQFF.

The V and J genes are TRBV2 and TRBJ2-5; TCRdb's D call of TRBD1 is untestable without DNA. CDR1 and CDR2 (germline): SNHLY, FYNNEI. The CDR3 runs 12 residues. CDR3 in amino acids: CASNSGGTAQYF.

J is TRBJ2-1 and V is TRBV7-9; absent DNA, TCRdb's TRBD2 call cannot be checked. The CDR3 sequence is 20 residues long. Looked up from germline, CDR1 is SEHNR and CDR2 is FQNEAQ (reference sequence). CDR3 sequence: CASTTGTGTSGRAVSNEQFF.

The chain recombines TRBV7-2 with TRBJ2-5; absent DNA, TCRdb's TRBD1 call cannot be checked. The CDR3 loop spans 14 amino acids. Germline V gene data show CDR1 as SGHTA and CDR2 as FQGNSA. The CDR3 protein is CASSLQGTSRTQYF.

V gene TRBV24-1 combines with J gene TRBJ2-7; lacking DNA, the TRBD1 call made by TCRdb goes unchecked. The CDR3 is 15 residues long. In germline, CDR1 is KGHDR, CDR2 SFDVKD. The CDR3 loop is CATSDSQGSSYEQYF.

This rearrangement joins TRBV4-1 to TRBJ2-1; TCRdb calls TRBD2, which cannot be checked without DNA. Looked up from germline, CDR1 is MGHRA and CDR2 is YSYEKL. The CDR3 spans 16 residues. The CDR3: CASSQSSGRTYNEQFF.

V usage is TRBV5-1 and J usage is TRBJ1-1. Germline lookup yields CDR1 SGHRS and CDR2 YFSETQ. The length of the CDR3 is 16 residues. This chain's CDR3 is CASSYNRRTVNTEAFF.

The chain is built from TRBV12-3 or TRBV12-4 and TRBJ1-4. The CDR3 loop spans 14 amino acids. The CDR3 spells CASSLGESGSERFF.

This chain joins TRBV7-9 and TRBJ2-3; TCRdb returns TRBD1, unconfirmable since there is no DNA. Germline V gene data show CDR1 as SEHNR and CDR2 as FQNEAQ (reference sequence). The CDR3 extends over 16 amino acids. CDR3 loop: CASSSTREEGTDTQYF.

The chain uses TRBV12-3 or TRBV12-4 and TRBJ1-3. CDR3 length: 17 residues. The CDR3 is CASRRTIGYLIGNTIYF.

This chain connects TRBV11-2 to TRBJ2-7; TCRdb calls TRBD2, which cannot be checked without DNA. Per germline, CDR1 SGHAT and CDR2 FQNNGV. There are 18 residues in the CDR3. CDR3 sequence reads: CASSRGLAGGGATYEQYF.

The genes are TRBV7-6 and TRBJ2-7; TCRdb designates TRBD1, a call that cannot be tested without DNA. The CDR3 consists of 14 residues. Per the germline V gene, CDR1 is SGHVS and CDR2 is FNYEAQ. CDR3 in amino acids: CASSPGRPGDEQYF.

CDR3 sequence reads: CASSFRLDGYEQYF. The gene calls are TRBV12-3 or TRBV12-4 and TRBJ2-7. CDR3 size: 14 residues.

V and J are TRBV10-3 and TRBJ2-4; TCRdb calls TRBD1, which cannot be checked without DNA. From germline, CDR1 is ENHRY and CDR2 SYGVKD. The CDR3 extends over 16 amino acids. The CDR3 is CAISPSQDVAKNIQYF.

The V gene is TRBV6-4, the J gene TRBJ2-1; the D call of TRBD2 rests on TCRdb alone, since no DNA is present to check it. Looked up from germline, CDR1 is MRHNA and CDR2 is SNTAGT. The CDR3 totals 14 residues. The CDR3 loop is CAQQNGRRDNEQFF.

V usage is TRBV5-1 and J usage is TRBJ1-3. Germline V gene data show CDR1 as SGHRS and CDR2 as YFSETQ. This CDR3 comprises 15 residues. The CDR3 here is CASSTTGLSGNTIYF.

The gene calls are TRBV24-1 and TRBJ2-5; TCRdb proposes TRBD2, but this gene call is untestable without DNA. The CDR3 covers 16 residues. CDR1 and CDR2 (germline): KGHDR, SFDVKD. This chain's CDR3 is CATSDTYVRSPETQYF.

The V gene is TRBV6-5, the J gene TRBJ2-2; TCRdb selects TRBD1, and the lack of DNA leaves this call unchecked. Germline loops: CDR1 MNHEY, CDR2 SVGAGI. The CDR3 runs to 14 residues. CDR3 in amino acids: CASSSTGGFGELFF.

The rearrangement links TRBV5-1 to TRBJ2-2. The CDR3 has 13 residues. Germline V gene data show CDR1 as SGHRS and CDR2 as YFSETQ. The CDR3 spells CASSSKNTGELFF.

The rearrangement uses TRBV6-1 and TRBJ2-3; TCRdb's D call, TRBD2, is unchecked because there is no DNA. Germline-derived CDR1 and CDR2 are MNHNS and SASEGT. The CDR3 has 20 amino acids. The CDR3 region is CASSESSSGRADWVTDTQYF.

This chain joins TRBV5-1 and TRBJ2-2; TCRdb calls TRBD2, which cannot be checked without DNA. The germline gives CDR1 SGHRS, CDR2 YFSETQ. The CDR3 sequence is 16 residues long. The CDR3 sequence: CATSYSGRVDTGELFF.